This T cell receptor (beta chain) was obtained from a study of T cells in Graves' hyperthyroidism and ophthalmopathy. Findings and caveats of the study: Ophthalmopathy was model-predicted a median around 6.1 months pre-onset.

What was amplified from RNA transcripts were TCR beta CDR3 regions. The TCR CDR3 first-round RT-PCR relied on the HTBI primer set. In TCRdb, the multiplex PCR reads were re-called with MiXCR into one record per CDR3 protein. The data hold hundreds of thousands of distinct CDR3 sequences, with 14% observed a single time. Germline V CDR1 and CDR2: MGHRA, YSYEKL. This CDR3 is built from 15 residues. After removal of 1 base from V and 5 bases from J, the junction contained 4 bases not matched to a gene. Stable Graves' hyperthyroidism meant no ophthalmopathy progression within 18 months. Patients aged 18 to 65 had newly diagnosed hyperthyroidism that had lasted under 2 months. This clonotype was observed a few times. Its target is unknown.

This sequence originates from a woman in her late teens or twenties with Graves' hyperthyroidism. The chain links TRBV4-1 to TRBJ1-1; 10 bases align to TRBD1. The specimen was blood. The DNA for the CDR3 is TGCGCCAGCAGCCAAGGGGGACAGGGGAGGACTGAAGCTTTCTTT. This encodes CASSQGGQGRTEAFF.